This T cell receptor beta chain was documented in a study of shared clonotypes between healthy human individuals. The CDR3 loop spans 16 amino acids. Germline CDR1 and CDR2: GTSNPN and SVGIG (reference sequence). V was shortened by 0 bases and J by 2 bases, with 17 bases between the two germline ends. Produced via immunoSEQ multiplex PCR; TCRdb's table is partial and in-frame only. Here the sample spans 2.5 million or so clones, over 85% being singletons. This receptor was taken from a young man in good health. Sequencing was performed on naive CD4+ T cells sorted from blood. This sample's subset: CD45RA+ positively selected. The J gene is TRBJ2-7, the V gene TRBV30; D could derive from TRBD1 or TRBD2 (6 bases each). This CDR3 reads CAWSVRGANLPYEQYF. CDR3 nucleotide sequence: TGTGCCTGGAGTGTAAGGGGGGCCAACTTACCCTACGAGCAGTACTTC.